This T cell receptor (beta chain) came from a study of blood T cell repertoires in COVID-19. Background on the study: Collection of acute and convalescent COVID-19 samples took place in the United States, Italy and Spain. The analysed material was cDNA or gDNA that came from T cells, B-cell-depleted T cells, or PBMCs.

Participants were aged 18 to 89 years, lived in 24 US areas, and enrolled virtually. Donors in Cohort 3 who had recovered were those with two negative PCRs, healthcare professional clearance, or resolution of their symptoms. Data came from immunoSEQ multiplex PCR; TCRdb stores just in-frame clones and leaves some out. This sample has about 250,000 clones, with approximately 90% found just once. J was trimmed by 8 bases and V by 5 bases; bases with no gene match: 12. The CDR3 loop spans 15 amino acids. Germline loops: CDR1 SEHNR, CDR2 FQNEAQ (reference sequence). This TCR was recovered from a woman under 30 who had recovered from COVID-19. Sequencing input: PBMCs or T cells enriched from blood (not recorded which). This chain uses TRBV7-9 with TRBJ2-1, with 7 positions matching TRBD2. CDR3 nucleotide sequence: TGTGCCAGCAGCATCCAAGGGACTATACCTGATGAGCAGTTCTTC. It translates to CASSIQGTIPDEQFF.